This entry describes one T cell receptor (beta chain). This sample is part of a study of blood T cell repertoires in COVID-19. About the study: T cells, B-cell-depleted T cells, or PBMCs supplied cDNA or gDNA.

Original processing notes: Researchers report that nucleated cell counts were estimated from reference gene primer amplification. This table comes from immunoSEQ multiplex PCR, and its TCRdb copy is limited to in-frame clones, with some not included. V, J and clone size are those of that table, while D and trimming were read from the DNA. The table has tens of thousands of clones, around 83% seen once; the top ten hold under 30%. The CDR3 is 18 residues long. Germline V lookup: CDR1 LNHDA, CDR2 SQIVND (reference sequence). V lost 1 base, J lost 5 bases, and 12 bases stayed unmatched. The rearrangement uses TRBV19 and TRBJ2-2; TRBD2 matches at 8 bases. Sequenced material: peripheral blood. The origin of this receptor is a human donor with acute or convalescent COVID-19. The donor label of this sample is uncertain. CDR3: CASSIVWGSSSGTGELFF. CDR3 in DNA: TGTGCCAGTAGTATAGTTTGGGGCTCGTCTAGCGGGACCGGGGAGCTGTTTTTT.